The clone carrying this T cell receptor beta chain was seen a single time. Its antigen is currently unknown. The sample is drawn from a study of shared clonotypes between healthy human individuals. Study-wide results and limits: Deeper or shallower sequencing was expected to change how clonotypes are shared among donors. Only blood was sampled, and tissue TCR repertoires likely differ from blood ones. Unshared clonotypes carried lower generation probabilities than those common to all four donors.

The protocol was immunoSEQ multiplex PCR, while the TCRdb copy is restricted to in-frame clones and leaves out a portion. Of some 500,000 clones in the sample, approximately 94% were seen once. CD4+ cell separation produced CD45RA+ naive and CD45RA-negative memory subsets. Germline V gene data show CDR1 as SGHRS and CDR2 as YFSETQ. This CDR3 region has 14 residues. V was pared by 7 bases and J by 2 bases, with 15 bases between. This sequence was found in a woman in her twenties or thirties in good health. Sequencing was performed on naive CD4+ T cells sorted from blood. Specified subset: CD45RA+ positively selected. The J gene is TRBJ2-5, the V gene TRBV5-1; possible D gene TRBD2, 5 bases. Here the CDR3 reads CASANWAGQETQYF. DNA for the CDR3: TGCGCCAGCGCCAATTGGGCGGGTCAAGAGACCCAGTACTTC.